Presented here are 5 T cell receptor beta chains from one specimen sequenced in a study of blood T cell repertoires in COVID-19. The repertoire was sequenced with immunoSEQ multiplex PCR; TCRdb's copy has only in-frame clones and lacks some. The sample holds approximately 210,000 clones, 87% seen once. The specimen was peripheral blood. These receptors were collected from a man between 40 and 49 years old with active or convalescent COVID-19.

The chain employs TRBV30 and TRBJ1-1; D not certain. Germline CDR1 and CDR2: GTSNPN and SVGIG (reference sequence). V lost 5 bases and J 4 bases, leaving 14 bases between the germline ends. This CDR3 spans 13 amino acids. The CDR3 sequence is CAWDLRTRTEAFF. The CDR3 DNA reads TGTGCCTGGGACCTACGGACTCGCACTGAAGCTTTCTTT.

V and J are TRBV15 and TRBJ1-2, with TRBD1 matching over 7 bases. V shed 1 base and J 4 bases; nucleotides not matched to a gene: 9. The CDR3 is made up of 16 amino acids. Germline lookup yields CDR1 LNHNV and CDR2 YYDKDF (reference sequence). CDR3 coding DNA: TGTGCCACCAGCAGAGTAGGGGACAGCCATTTCTATGGCTACACCTTC. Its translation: CATSRVGDSHFYGYTF. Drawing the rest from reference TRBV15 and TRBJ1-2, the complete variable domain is DAMVIQNPRYQVTQFGKPVTLSCSQTLNHNVMYWYQQKSSQAPKLLFHYYDKDFNNEADTPDNFQSRRPNTSFCFLDIRSPGLGDTAMYLCATSRVGDSHFYGYTFGSGTRLTVV.

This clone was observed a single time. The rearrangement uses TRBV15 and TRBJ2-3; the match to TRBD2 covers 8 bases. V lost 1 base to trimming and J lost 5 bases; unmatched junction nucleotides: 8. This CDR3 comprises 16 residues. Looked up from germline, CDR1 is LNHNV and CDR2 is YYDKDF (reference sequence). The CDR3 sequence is CATSRGPGGAVDTQYF. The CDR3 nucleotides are TGTGCCACCAGCAGAGGGCCGGGGGGGGCAGTAGATACGCAGTATTTT.

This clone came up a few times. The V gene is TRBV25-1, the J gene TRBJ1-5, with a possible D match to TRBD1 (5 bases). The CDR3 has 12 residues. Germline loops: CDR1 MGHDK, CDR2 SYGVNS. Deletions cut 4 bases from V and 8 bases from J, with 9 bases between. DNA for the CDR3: TGTGCCAGCAGTGGGGAAGGGGAGCCCCAGCATTTT. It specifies CASSGEGEPQHF.

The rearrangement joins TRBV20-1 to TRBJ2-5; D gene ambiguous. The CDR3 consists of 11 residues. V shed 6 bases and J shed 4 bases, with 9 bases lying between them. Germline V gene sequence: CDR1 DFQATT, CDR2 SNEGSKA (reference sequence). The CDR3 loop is CSAPELETQYF. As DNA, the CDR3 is TGCAGTGCCCCTGAACTAGAGACCCAGTACTTC.